A selection of T cell receptor beta chains follows, all from one sample in a study of identical twins. TCRdb ran MiXCR on the 5' RACE reads and lists one entry per CDR3 protein. There are about 530,000 distinct CDR3 sequences in the sample; about a fifth occur only once, and around 0.5% lies in the top ten. In addition, the sample was reused for a study of yellow fever vaccine responses in identical twins.

The material sequenced was CD4+ T cells sorted from blood. The receptors were sampled from a woman between 18 and 29 years old in good health. The conserved cysteine and the conserved F or W are not part of the CDR3 here. The order of the fields is V gene, CDR3 protein.

V gene: TRBV2
CDR3 protein: ASSEVRSTDTQY

V gene: TRBV5-1
CDR3 protein: ASSWNPGTKYEQY

V gene: TRBV12-3/TRBV12-4
CDR3 protein: ASRRMATNEKLF

V gene: TRBV5-1
CDR3 protein: ASSPWGQPSQETQY

V gene: TRBV12-3/TRBV12-4
CDR3 protein: ASSIGQGGSKTQY

V gene: TRBV10-3
CDR3 protein: ATHRENTGELF

V gene: TRBV28
CDR3 protein: ASSFPFPQGPNYEQY

V gene: TRBV27
CDR3 protein: ASSPHLGTQY

V gene: TRBV7-9
CDR3 protein: ASSPAGVNSPLH

V gene: TRBV4-1
CDR3 protein: ASSQVRAGQETQY

V gene: TRBV24-1
CDR3 protein: ATSDFRQGRDEQF

V gene: TRBV5-1
CDR3 protein: ASSLAGSAVGELF

V gene: TRBV7-9
CDR3 protein: ASSLGAGDPDTQY

V gene: TRBV29-1
CDR3 protein: SVDRLQSSYNEQF

V gene: TRBV6-5
CDR3 protein: ASSYLSGDRKLYGYT

V gene: TRBV18
CDR3 protein: ASSPGQDNEQF

V gene: TRBV4-1
CDR3 protein: ASSQDPEGAGAYNEQF

V gene: TRBV7-2
CDR3 protein: ASSLSLGAHETQY

V gene: TRBV20-1
CDR3 protein: SRPGTSSTDTQY

V gene: TRBV5-1
CDR3 protein: ASSLAGAITYNEQF

V gene: TRBV9
CDR3 protein: ASSISPPAGERTDTQY

V gene: TRBV28
CDR3 protein: ASSWLAGYNEQF

V gene: TRBV20-1
CDR3 protein: SARGTGGTGELF

V gene: TRBV3-1
CDR3 protein: ASSSRGAADTQY

V gene: TRBV12-3/TRBV12-4
CDR3 protein: ASSTGQTNQPQH

V gene: TRBV7-8
CDR3 protein: ASSLGRSSSYEQY

V gene: TRBV12-3/TRBV12-4
CDR3 protein: ASSPGTGVSPLH

V gene: TRBV6-5
CDR3 protein: ASKTGQNEQF

V gene: TRBV6-1
CDR3 protein: ASSQSGLAGGYNEQF

V gene: TRBV11-2
CDR3 protein: ASSRSGLAGGYEQF

V gene: TRBV11-3
CDR3 protein: ASSTIAGVSSYNEQF

V gene: TRBV7-9
CDR3 protein: ASSFNSAGLRNEQF

V gene: TRBV28
CDR3 protein: ASSPPPGDPYEQY

V gene: TRBV6-5
CDR3 protein: ASSYEGAVNSPLH

V gene: TRBV3-1
CDR3 protein: ASSLKSGSGNTIY

V gene: TRBV5-1
CDR3 protein: ASSLGELQGRDGYT

V gene: TRBV9
CDR3 protein: ASSLRQGESYGYT

V gene: TRBV20-1
CDR3 protein: SASRVVAGVNEQF

V gene: TRBV11-2
CDR3 protein: ASSLLSSHQETQY

V gene: TRBV11-2
CDR3 protein: ASSLQGGWQF

V gene: TRBV3-1
CDR3 protein: ASSQMGPTDGYT

V gene: TRBV4-1
CDR3 protein: ASSQETGTTYYEQY

V gene: TRBV29-1
CDR3 protein: SVGHNEQF

V gene: TRBV7-6
CDR3 protein: ASSWTGTTGSGANVLT

V gene: TRBV2
CDR3 protein: ASRDGQGSPLH

V gene: TRBV4-1
CDR3 protein: ASSLKVASYNEQF